A selection of T cell receptor beta chains follows, all from one sample in a study of identical twins. Each CDR3 protein gets one entry after TCRdb re-called the 5' RACE reads with MiXCR. The data contain 310,000 or so distinct CDR3 sequences, just under 9.5% of them singletons. These sequences were also reported in another study, on yellow fever vaccine responses in identical twins.

Input material: CD8+ T cells sorted from blood. These receptors were taken from a woman between 18 and 30 years old in good health. The CDR3 runs from the conserved cysteine through the conserved F or W. D genes are given only for firm matches. Clone size, where shown, is once, few, many, or a class for clones that have expanded.

cdr3_nt	cdr3_aa	v_call	j_call	clone_size	d_call
TGTGCCAGCAGTTTGATCCAGGTTGGCGATACGCAGTATTTT	CASSLIQVGDTQYF	TRBV28	TRBJ2-3	few	.
TGTGCCAGCAGCTTATCCCACTACAATGAGCAGTTCTTC	CASSLSHYNEQFF	TRBV7-3	TRBJ2-1	many	.
TGTGCCAGCAGTGGGACTCTCCACAATGAGCAGTTCTTC	CASSGTLHNEQFF	TRBV12-3/TRBV12-4	TRBJ2-1	many	.
TGTGCCAGCAGTCGGGCCAACCGACAAGAGACCCAGTACTTC	CASSRANRQETQYF	TRBV12-3/TRBV12-4	TRBJ2-5	.	.
TGTGCCAGCAGCTCATATCTACTGGACACTGAAGCTTTCTTT	CASSSYLLDTEAFF	TRBV12-3/TRBV12-4	TRBJ1-1	few	.
TGCAGTGCTAGAGATTACAGGGACAATCAGCCCCAGCATTTT	CSARDYRDNQPQHF	TRBV20-1	TRBJ1-5	.	.
TGTGCCAGCAGCCCCCCGGGGGGAGCCTTCGAGCAGTACTTC	CASSPPGGAFEQYF	TRBV7-9	TRBJ2-7	.	TRBD2
TGCAGTGCTAGAAAGGGACAGGGGTCGTACGAGCAGTACTTC	CSARKGQGSYEQYF	TRBV20-1	TRBJ2-7	few	TRBD1
TGTGCCAGCAGCGTAGGGACAGGGGTTAACAATGAGCAGTTCTTC	CASSVGTGVNNEQFF	TRBV9	TRBJ2-1	few	TRBD1
TGTGCCAGCGGTGGGGTAGCGCAGTACTTC	CASGGVAQYF	TRBV2	TRBJ2-7	few	.
TGTGCCAGCGGGGCGGAAACATCTTCCTACGAGCAGTACTTC	CASGAETSSYEQYF	TRBV27	TRBJ2-7	few	.
TGTGCCAGCAGTTTGAGGGCATCCTCGTCCTACGAGCAGTACTTC	CASSLRASSSYEQYF	TRBV27	TRBJ2-7	.	.
TGCGCCAGCAGAGAGGGACTTCCTAGGGTGAACACTGAAGCTTTCTTT	CASREGLPRVNTEAFF	TRBV5-1	TRBJ1-1	many	.
TGCGCCAGCAGCCAAGATAGGAGTAGCGGGAGTTTCACAGATACGCAGTATTTT	CASSQDRSSGSFTDTQYF	TRBV4-3	TRBJ2-3	few	TRBD2
TGTGCCACCGAGACGGCAGGATACGAGCAGTACTTC	CATETAGYEQYF	TRBV10-3	TRBJ2-7	many	.
TGTGCCAGCAGTTCCACTAGCGGGGGTTTCTCCTACGAGCAGTACTTC	CASSSTSGGFSYEQYF	TRBV6-5	TRBJ2-7	few	TRBD2
TGTGCCAGCAGCTCTAGGACTAGCGGCAACAATGAGCAGTTCTTC	CASSSRTSGNNEQFF	TRBV12-3/TRBV12-4	TRBJ2-1	many	TRBD2
TGTGCCAGCAGTTTTGAGGGACTTAGCACAGATACGCAGTATTTT	CASSFEGLSTDTQYF	TRBV12-3/TRBV12-4	TRBJ2-3	many	.